These T cell receptor beta chains were read from a single sample in a study of cytomegalovirus exposure and HLA in healthy donors. TCRdb's table, derived via immunoSEQ multiplex PCR, lists solely in-frame clones and lacks some. The data contain some 140,000 clones, around 84% of them singletons. The sequenced sample consisted of PBMCs. These receptor sequences come from a human donor in good health. Each CDR3 is given with its conserved first and last residue. D genes are given only for firm matches.

>NA|TRBV11-2|TRBJ1-1
CASSLLGVNAFF
>NA|TRBV7-2|TRBJ1-1
CASSLSALRDTEAFF
>NA|TRBV5-1|TRBJ2-1
CASSPGQGSLEQFF
>NA|TRBV5-4|TRBJ1-2
CASSRAGSYGYTF
>NA|TRBV4-3|TRBJ1-1
CASSQAPTAMNTEAFF
>TRBD1|TRBV28|TRBJ2-7
CASSATSDRGICEQYF
>TRBD1|TRBV15|TRBJ1-5
CATSSSEGALGNQPQHF
>TRBD1|TRBV19|TRBJ1-1
CASRTGGWYTEAFF
>NA|TRBV7-2|TRBJ2-6
CASSLGGSGANVLTF
>TRBD2|TRBV18|TRBJ2-7
CASSPTSGEHEQYF